This T cell receptor (beta chain) stems from a study of kidney transplant recipient with SARS-CoV-2 infection (dated by TCRdb to the early 2020s). The CDR3 sequence holds 12 residues, the cysteine and phenylalanine included. The sequence is cut down to CDR3 DNA, 36 bases in frame from base 1. V is clipped by 4 bases and J by 5 bases, and the sequence between their germline boundaries is 8 bases long. CDR1 is given as MNHEY and CDR2 as SVGAGI, both from the germline V gene. The sample's time point label is to be understood as: pre-pandemic baseline sample and day 111 after first positive SARS-CoV-2 test. The sample was run on an Illumina MiSeq. Profiling of the peripheral T cell repertoire targeted human TCRbeta genes. The study's own analysis went as follows. Beta-binomial modelling was used to test for differences in clonotype abundance while accounting for variability over time. Clonotypes that had expanded were screened against the ImmuneCODE reference database of SARS-CoV-2-associated TCRs and mapped onto regions of the viral genome. Additional analyses of the repertoire looked at TRBV gene usage, CDR3 length, CDR3 amino acid overlap between time points, clonotype abundance distributions and Jaccard similarity. TCRdb reran the public reads through fastp at Q25 and MiXCR, keeping productive beta chains. Rows merge per CDR3 protein into single entries with the most common DNA and genes. The V and J calls were determined by TCRdb, not by the authors. This sample lists about 250,000 distinct CDR3 sequences; about 30% were detected once. The ten largest clones add up to nearly 7.5% of the sample.

This clonotype was seen at least ten times. This clone's antigen is unknown. Base qualities are missing; no much larger clone stands one base away. The chain was built from TRBV6-5 and TRBJ1-1; tentative D gene TRBD1, with 5 bases matching. The sequence came from a male patient in his thirties who had COVID-19 and was a kidney transplant recipient. After a transplant, certain T cells may trace back to the graft donor. The sequencing here drew on a blood sample, taken at baseline and on day 111 from a kidney transplant recipient. The CDR3 in this case is CASSFQGTEAFF. The nucleotides are TGTGCCAGCAGTTTCCAGGGAACTGAAGCTTTCTTT.